The TCR beta chain under discussion was sequenced for a study of blood T cells in healthy people across ages. The study's findings and limits: The authors considered diversity estimates from one million T cells to be underestimates. Any changes in expanded clonotypes were possibly confounded, as donor CMV status remained unknown.

About this clonotype: Its matching antigen is unknown.

It was roughly 10 milliliters of peripheral blood that were drawn from each donor. The authors ran a second PCR of roughly 6 to 11 cycles using a sample-barcoded 5' primer and a J-beta primer mix. TCRdb passed the 5' RACE reads through MiXCR, listing each CDR3 protein once. Among over a million distinct CDR3 sequences listed, under 55% were seen once. CDR1 is LGHDT, CDR2 YNNKEL, per germline (reference sequence). There are 16 residues in the CDR3. The trim removed 0 bases at V and 0 bases at J, leaving 5 bases unmatched. The rearrangement links TRBV3-1 to TRBJ2-7, with 7 bases lining up with TRBD1. Material for sequencing was blood. This sequence originates from a woman aged 55 to 70 in good health. In DNA, the CDR3 is TGTGCCAGCAGCCAAGATCCGGGACAGAGCTCCTACGAGCAGTACTTC. Protein product: CASSQDPGQSSYEQYF.